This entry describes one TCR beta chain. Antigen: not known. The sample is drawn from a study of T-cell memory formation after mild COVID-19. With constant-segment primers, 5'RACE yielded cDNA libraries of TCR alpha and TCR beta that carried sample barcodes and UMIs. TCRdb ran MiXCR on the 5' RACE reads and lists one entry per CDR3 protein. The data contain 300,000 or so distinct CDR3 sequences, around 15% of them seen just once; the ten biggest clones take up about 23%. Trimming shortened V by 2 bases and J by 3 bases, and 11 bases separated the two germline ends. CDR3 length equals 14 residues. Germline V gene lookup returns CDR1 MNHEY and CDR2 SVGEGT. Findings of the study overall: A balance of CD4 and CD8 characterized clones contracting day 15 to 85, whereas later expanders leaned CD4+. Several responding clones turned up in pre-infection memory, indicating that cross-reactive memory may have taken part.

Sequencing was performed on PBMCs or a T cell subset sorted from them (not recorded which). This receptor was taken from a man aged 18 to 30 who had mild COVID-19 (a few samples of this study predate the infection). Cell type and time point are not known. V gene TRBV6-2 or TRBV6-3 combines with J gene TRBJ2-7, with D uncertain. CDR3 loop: CASSYGDWNYEQYV. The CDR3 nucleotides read TGTGCCAGCAGTTACGGGGATTGGAACTACGAGCAGTACGTC.